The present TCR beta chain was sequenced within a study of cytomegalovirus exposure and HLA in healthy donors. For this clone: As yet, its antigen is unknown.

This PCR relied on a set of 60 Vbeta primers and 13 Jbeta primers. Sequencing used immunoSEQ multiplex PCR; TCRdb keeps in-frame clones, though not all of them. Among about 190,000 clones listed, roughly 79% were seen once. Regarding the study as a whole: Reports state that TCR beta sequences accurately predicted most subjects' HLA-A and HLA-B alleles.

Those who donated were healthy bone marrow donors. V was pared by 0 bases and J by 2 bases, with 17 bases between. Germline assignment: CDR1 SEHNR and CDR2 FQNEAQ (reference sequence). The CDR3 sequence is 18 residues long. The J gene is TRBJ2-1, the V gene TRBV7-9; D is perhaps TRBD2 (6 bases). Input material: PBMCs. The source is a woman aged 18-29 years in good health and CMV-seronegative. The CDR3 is CASSLALSGRGTYNEQFF. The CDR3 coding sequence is TGTGCCAGCAGCTTAGCGCTCTCAGGGCGGGGTACCTACAATGAGCAGTTCTTC.